The sequence of this T cell receptor (beta chain) was determined in a study of shared clonotypes between healthy human individuals. Positively selected for CCR7, the CD45RO-negative cells used as naive CD8 cells excluded terminally differentiated effector memory CD45RA+ cells. Recent vaccinations or acute infections were absent in the healthy HIV-negative adult donors. Roughly 27,000 T cell genomes, or roughly 200 ng DNA, went into the sorted-subset replicate PCRs. Here immunoSEQ multiplex PCR was the method, and the copy in TCRdb shows in-frame clones only, minus some. The sample records nearly 600,000 clones, around 95% being singletons. Remarks on this clone: Its antigen remains unidentified.

This CDR3 region has 14 residues. J lost 1 base, V lost 4 bases, and 1 base had no gene match. The germline gives CDR1 SGHAT, CDR2 FQNNGV. Notes on the study in general: Incomplete sequencing of sorted subsets was indicated by rarefaction despite large depth. Naive CD4 clonotypes were shared across a handful of donors at about 5%.

Sample: naive CD8+ T cells sorted from blood. The V gene is TRBV11-2, the J gene TRBJ2-3; TRBD2 matches 8 bases. The TCR comes from a woman aged 25 to 39 in good health. The CDR3 DNA sequence: TGTGCCAGCAGCTCGGGAGGGCGCACAGATACGCAGTATTTT. Amino acid sequence: CASSSGGRTDTQYF.